The 13 T cell receptor beta chains below all came from one sample that was sequenced in a study of cytomegalovirus exposure and HLA in healthy donors (dated by TCRdb to the late 2010s). The library was produced with the immunoSEQ multiplex PCR assay. A mixture of 60 forward primers for TCR Vbeta segments and 13 reverse primers for TCR Jbeta segments was used in the multiplex PCR. The table was pulled from immuneACCESS by TCRdb, which kept in-frame rearrangements only. Such tables lose some clones; where checked, under half of the loss comes from unresolved V genes, and the rest has no known cause. Present in this sample are 180,000 or so clones, about 85% of which were seen just once. The top ten clonotypes cover 1.3% to 1.5% of the sample. The sequenced sample was PBMCs. The receptors were sampled from a girl aged 5-17 years in good health and CMV-seropositive.

The chain carries TRBV4-1 and TRBJ1-3; 8 bases align to TRBD1. Germline CDR1 reads MGHRA; CDR2 reads YSYEKL. With V trimmed by 3 bases and J by 5 bases, 9 bases remained unmatched. The CDR3 has 16 amino acids. The CDR3 here is CASSQEGQGRRNTIYF. In DNA, the CDR3 is TGCGCCAGCAGCCAGGAAGGACAGGGACGAAGAAACACCATATATTTT.

V is TRBV4-1 and J is TRBJ2-1; TRBD1 matches at 11 bases. Germline CDR1 MGHRA, CDR2 YSYEKL. CDR3 length: 17 amino acids. J lost 2 bases, V lost 2 bases, and 5 bases had no gene match. The CDR3 reads CASSQKPGQGAYNEQFF. As DNA, the CDR3 is TGCGCCAGCAGCCAAAAACCGGGACAGGGGGCCTACAATGAGCAGTTCTTC.

The chain has TRBV5-4 and TRBJ2-3; D is uncertain. The CDR3 length is 16 residues. Germline V gives CDR1 SGHNT, CDR2 YYREEE (reference sequence). V dropped 0 bases and J dropped 0 bases, with 11 bases sitting between them. Here the CDR3 DNA reads TGTGCCAGCAGCTTGGGAGCTACGACTAGCACAGATACGCAGTATTTT. It codes for CASSLGATTSTDTQYF.

This clone was seen a few times. The rearrangement uses TRBV6-1 and TRBJ1-4; possible D gene TRBD1, 5 bases. Germline assignment: CDR1 MNHNS and CDR2 SASEGT. V was trimmed by 4 bases and J by 8 bases, leaving 20 bases between them. The CDR3 length is 16 residues. Here the CDR3 DNA reads TGTGCCAGCAGTGGCCGAGGGACTTACCTTCCGGAAAAACTGTTTTTT. Its translation: CASSGRGTYLPEKLFF.

This rearrangement joins TRBV10-3 to TRBJ2-5; 10 bases match TRBD2. CDR3 size: 13 residues. Germline assignment: CDR1 ENHRY and CDR2 SYGVKD. Losses at the gene ends were 8 bases for V and 5 bases for J; bases not matched to a gene: 5. The CDR3 DNA reads as TGTGCCATCGCGACTAGCGGGTTGGAGACCCAGTACTTC. Its protein is CAIATSGLETQYF.

This clone was seen once. The genes are TRBV5-5 and TRBJ2-4; no definite D call. Trimming left V 4 bases short and J 3 bases short, with 8 bases between. The length of the CDR3 is 13 residues. Germline V gene lookup returns CDR1 SGHKS and CDR2 YYEKEE (reference sequence). CDR3 DNA: TGTGCCAGCAGCCCTACGTACAAAAACATTCAGTACTTC. Translation: CASSPTYKNIQYF. Variable domain in full (rest from reference TRBV5-5 and TRBJ2-4): DAGVTQSPTHLIKTRGQQVTLRCSPISGHKSVSWYQQVLGQGPQFIFQYYEKEERGRGNFPDRFSARQFPNYSSELNVNALLLGDSALYLCASSPTYKNIQYFGAGTRLSVL.

The rearrangement links TRBV7-9 to TRBJ2-3, with 9 positions matching TRBD1. After removal of 1 base from V and 4 bases from J, the junction contained 6 bases not matched to a gene. This CDR3 region has 16 residues. In germline, CDR1 is SEHNR, CDR2 FQNEAQ (reference sequence). The CDR3 reads CASSLVGTGRADTQYF. The DNA for the CDR3 is TGTGCCAGCAGCTTAGTAGGGACAGGGAGGGCAGATACGCAGTATTTT. Variable domain in full (rest from reference TRBV7-9 and TRBJ2-3): DTGVSQNPRHKITKRGQNVTFRCDPISEHNRLYWYRQTLGQGPEFLTYFQNEAQLEKSRLLSDRFSAERPKGSFSTLEIQRTEQGDSAMYLCASSLVGTGRADTQYFGPGTRLTVL.

V gene TRBV9 combines with J gene TRBJ1-3; 7 bases map to TRBD1. CDR3 length: 14 amino acids. From germline, CDR1 is SGDLS and CDR2 YYNGEE. V dropped 3 bases and J dropped 1; count of bases not matched to a gene: 1. CDR3: CASSDRGSGNTIYF. The CDR3 region has the DNA TGTGCCAGCAGCGACAGGGGATCTGGAAACACCATATATTTT.

This chain links TRBV19 with TRBJ2-1; D is possibly TRBD2 (5 bases). V lost 4 bases and J lost 0, with 16 bases in between. Germline CDR1 reads LNHDA; CDR2 reads SQIVND (reference sequence). This CDR3 region has 17 residues. For the CDR3, the DNA is TGTGCCAGTAGTAACTTCGGACTCACAAGCTCCTACAATGAGCAGTTCTTC. This codes for CASSNFGLTSSYNEQFF.

This chain connects TRBV11-1 to TRBJ2-7; TRBD2 matches 12 bases. J lost 2 bases, V lost 4 bases, and 3 bases had no gene match. There are 15 residues in the CDR3. Germline-derived CDR1 and CDR2 are SGHAT and FQDESV (reference sequence). Here the CDR3 reads CASSWTSGETYEQYF. The CDR3 DNA is TGTGCCAGCAGCTGGACTAGCGGGGAAACCTACGAGCAGTACTTC.

This chain uses TRBV5-8 with TRBJ1-2; TRBD1 matches at 10 bases. CDR3 length: 16 residues. Unmatched junction bases numbered 5, after V lost 1 base and J lost 2 bases. The germline gives CDR1 SGHTS, CDR2 YDEGEE. CDR3 nucleotides: TGTGCCAGCAGCTTGTTTCGGACAGGGGGAAACTATGGCTACACCTTC. Its protein is CASSLFRTGGNYGYTF.

V and J are TRBV12-5 and TRBJ2-1; TRBD2 matches at 8 bases. The CDR3 loop spans 14 amino acids. V trimming: 3 bases; J trimming: 4 bases; junction bases outside the gene matches: 2. Germline CDR1 LGHNT, CDR2 FRNRAP. CDR3 region: CASGFERGYNEQFF. The DNA for the CDR3 is TGTGCTAGTGGTTTCGAGCGGGGGTACAATGAGCAGTTCTTC.

This chain uses TRBV27 with TRBJ2-2; 9 nucleotides match TRBD2. Unmatched junction bases numbered 6, after V lost 6 bases and J lost 1 base. Germline CDR1 MNHEY, CDR2 SMNVEV (reference sequence). The CDR3 runs to 16 residues. CDR3 sequence: CASSPTSGRNTGELFF. DNA for the CDR3: TGTGCCAGCAGCCCGACTAGCGGCCGGAACACCGGGGAGCTGTTTTTT.